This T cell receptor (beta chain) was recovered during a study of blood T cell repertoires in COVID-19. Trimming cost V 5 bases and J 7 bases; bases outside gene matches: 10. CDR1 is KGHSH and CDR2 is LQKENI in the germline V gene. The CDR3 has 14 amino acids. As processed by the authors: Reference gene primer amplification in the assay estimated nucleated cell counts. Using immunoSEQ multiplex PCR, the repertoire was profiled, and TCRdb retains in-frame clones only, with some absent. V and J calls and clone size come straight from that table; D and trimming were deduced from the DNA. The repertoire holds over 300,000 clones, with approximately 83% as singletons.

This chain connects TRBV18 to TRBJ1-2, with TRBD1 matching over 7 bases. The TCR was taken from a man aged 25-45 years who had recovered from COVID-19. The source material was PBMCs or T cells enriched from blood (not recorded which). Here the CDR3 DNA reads TGTGCCAGCTCAGACGACAGGGCCGGGGGTGGCTACACCTTC. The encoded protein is CASSDDRAGGGYTF.